This T cell receptor (beta chain) was recorded in a study of T cell responses to AZD1222 COVID-19 vaccine. The study, taken as a whole, reports: The breadth and depth of Spike-specific TCRs increased once two AZD1222 doses had been given. Repertoire sampling happened only post peak T cell response. Baseline seropositives among AZD1222 recipients totaled only five to seven. Spike regions recognized by vaccine-associated CD4 TCRs spanned the protein, led by 160-218 and 743-854.

Here immunoSEQ multiplex PCR was the method, and the copy in TCRdb shows in-frame clones only, minus some. This sample has approximately 180,000 clones, with roughly 91% found just once. This CDR3 has 16 amino acids. With 4 bases removed from V and 2 bases from J, the gap between germline ends came to 15 bases. Looked up from germline, CDR1 is SGHRS and CDR2 is YFSETQ. On this clone: Its matching antigen is unknown.

The rearrangement uses TRBV5-1 and TRBJ2-2; tentatively, D is TRBD2 (6 bases). The source is an adult in good health. Material: peripheral blood, obtained on day 0 of AZD1222 vaccination. The CDR3 sequence: CASSPLSGGNTGELFF. The CDR3 DNA follows: TGCGCCAGCAGCCCCTTGTCCGGGGGAAACACCGGGGAGCTGTTTTTT.